This entry describes one T cell receptor (beta chain). The clone's antigen remains unknown. Base qualities are missing; no much larger clone stands one base away. Trimming costs V 8 bases and J 3 bases, and their ends lie 11 bases apart. The CDR3 runs 13 amino acids, cysteine and phenylalanine included. This entry keeps only the CDR3 DNA: 39 bases, framed from base 1. The germline V gene gives CDR1 as MGHRA and CDR2 as YSYEKL. This record belongs to a study of blood T cells in healthy people across ages (dated by TCRdb to the mid-2010s). In terms of the full investigation: In model experiments, template switching captured roughly one uniquely barcoded TCR beta cDNA molecule for every two T cells. Donors of different ages were randomly distributed across sequencing lanes to avoid experimental bias. Using deep sequencing normalized with unique cDNA molecular identifiers, the study measured how TCR beta repertoire diversity changes with age. For two donors (one aged 18 to 29 and one aged 80 or older), the study analyzed two additional independent replicas of 1 million unique cDNA reads from the same blood draw. Four age groups were formed from the donors: young (average 16 years), middle-aged (approximately 39), aged (more than 55) and long-lived (82).

Library construction relied on 5' RACE. The run used an Illumina HiSeq 2500. A second PCR of roughly 7 to 11 cycles was performed with a sample-barcoded 5' primer and a J-beta primer mix. A template-switch 5' adaptor carrying 12 random nucleotides introduced a unique molecular identifier onto each TCR beta cDNA molecule. Each sample yielded at least 2.5 million CDR3-containing paired-end reads. All of the RNA was converted into first-strand cDNA using the Mint cDNA synthesis kit, with a TRBC-specific oligonucleotide serving as the primer. Following uracil-DNA glycosylase treatment, a first 18-cycle PCR with universal primers M1SS and BC2_uni_R was performed on all cDNA. The authors processed their data as follows. For normalization, 1 million high-quality reads, each with a distinct molecular identifier, were randomly selected from each sample. Instead of being binned into consensus sequences, reads that shared molecular identifiers were thrown out. MiTCR, set to a Q25 quality threshold and the strictest error-elimination algorithm, was used for CDR3 identification, clonotype clustering and error correction. A nonparametric unseen species model using Euler transformation provided a lower-bound estimate of total TCR beta diversity. TCRdb took the public reads, trimmed them with fastp at Q25, ran MiXCR for clone calling and kept in-frame beta chains. CDR3 protein sequences are deduplicated, and each keeps its most common genes and DNA. These V and J calls are TCRdb output, not the study's own analysis. Within this sample are some 900,000 distinct CDR3 sequences, with roughly 50% of them counted one time only. The ten biggest clones cover around 15% of the sample.

The research as a whole found: Compared with the aged group, the long-lived group had more naive CD4+ T cells, fewer expanded clones and increased TCR diversity, a pattern suggesting age selection. Conclusive comparison of naive and antigen-experienced compartments was prevented by the profiling of bulk unsorted PBMCs. Estimates of total diversity from one million sequenced T cells were regarded as lower bounds and underestimates. Observed TCR beta diversity per million T cells fell roughly linearly with age, and a significant reduction was already apparent by age roughly 40. The CMV infection status of donors was not known, potentially confounding age-related changes in expanded clonotypes. The percentage of naive T cells measured by flow cytometry correlated strongly with observed TCR beta diversity.

The roughly 39 donors, aged about 6 to 100 years, were systemically healthy Caucasian individuals from Russia. Around 10 milliliters of peripheral blood were collected from each donor into EDTA-treated Vacutainer tubes. Ficoll-Paque density-gradient centrifugation was used to isolate PBMCs, with at least 7 million per sample. Trizol reagent was used to extract total RNA from PBMCs, with at least 5.5 micrograms per sample. For every donor, an aliquot of PBMCs went through flow cytometry to measure the percentages of naive CD45RAhigh/CD27high T cells. The V and J segments used are TRBV4-1 and TRBJ1-5; no D gene call is confident. This clonotype was sampled from a man aged 25 to 40 in good health. The specimen sequenced was blood. The bases read TGCGCCAGCTCCGACGGGTTCAATCAGCCCCAGCATTTT. Its protein product is CASSDGFNQPQHF.